The 24 T cell receptor beta chains reported below all come from one sample, sequenced in a study of CD8 T cells in ankylosing spondylitis (dated by TCRdb to 2016 to 2017). Findings and caveats that apply to the study as a whole: A TCR beta motif made up of several highly homologous amino acid variants appeared to be characteristic of blood from ankylosing spondylitis patients.

The library came from 5' RACE. The run used an Illumina HiSeq 2500. TCRdb cleaned the public reads at Q25 with fastp, built clones with MiXCR and kept in-frame beta chains. Each CDR3 protein gets just one entry, which takes the most common genes and DNA from the rows behind it. In this sample the table shows about 540,000 distinct CDR3 sequences, about 12% of which occur a single time. Around 7% of the sample is in the top ten clones. Their antigens are not known. The specimen sequenced was blood, either unsorted or a sorted T cell fraction (not recorded which). Every receptor here comes from a male donor with ankylosing spondylitis.

The J gene is TRBJ2-3, the V gene TRBV29-1; D not resolved. Germline-derived CDR1 and CDR2 are SQVTM and ANQGSEA. V lost 6 bases and J 2 bases, leaving 12 bases between the germline ends. The CDR3 loop spans 13 amino acids. In DNA, the CDR3 is TGCAGCGTGCCAAGGTACTCCACAGATACGCAGTATTTT. Protein sequence: CSVPRYSTDTQYF.

This clonotype was seen more than once but under ten times. V and J are TRBV5-1 and TRBJ2-3; 15 positions match TRBD2. Germline trimming cut 4 bases from V and 5 bases from J; bases unmatched to any gene: 8. This CDR3 is 17 amino acids long. Germline CDR1 SGHRS, CDR2 YFSETQ. This CDR3 reads CASSDRPGLAGGDTQYF. For the CDR3, the DNA is TGCGCCAGCAGCGACCGTCCGGGACTAGCGGGAGGAGATACGCAGTATTTT.

The rearrangement joins TRBV20-1 to TRBJ2-3; 8 positions match TRBD2. Germline V gives CDR1 DFQATT, CDR2 SNEGSKA (reference sequence). This CDR3 spans 16 amino acids. V lost 0 bases and J lost 1; bases outside the gene matches: 6. The CDR3 loop is CSARDLSGRGTDTQYF. CDR3 nucleotide sequence: TGCAGTGCTAGAGATCTCAGCGGGAGAGGCACAGATACGCAGTATTTT.

The V call is TRBV29-1, the J call TRBJ1-2; tentatively, D is TRBD1 (6 bases). Trimming removed 1 base at V and 0 bases at J, with 9 bases between. This CDR3 is 14 amino acids long. Germline V gives CDR1 SQVTM, CDR2 ANQGSEA. CDR3: CSVEGGTTNYGYTF. CDR3 coding DNA: TGCAGCGTTGAAGGGGGGACAACTAACTATGGCTACACCTTC. Full variable domain (outside the CDR3, taken from reference TRBV29-1 and TRBJ1-2): SAVISQKPSRDICQRGTSLTIQCQVDSQVTMMFWYRQQPGQSLTLIATANQGSEATYESGFVIDKFPISRPNLTFSTLTVSNMSPEDSSIYLCSVEGGTTNYGYTFGSGTRLTVV.

The CDR3: CASSLRSAGARETQYF. The DNA of the CDR3 is TGTGCCAGCAGTCTTCGTTCGGCCGGAGCCAGAGAGACCCAGTACTTC. The chain recombines TRBV11-2 with TRBJ2-5; no clear D gene. Trimming left V 6 bases short and J 4 bases short, with 21 bases between. The CDR3 length is 16 residues. The germline gives CDR1 SGHAT, CDR2 FQNNGV.

The gene calls are TRBV7-8 and TRBJ2-2; 15 positions match TRBD2. Germline CDR1 is SGHVS and CDR2 is FQNEAQ. The V gene end was trimmed by 5 bases and the J gene end by 7 bases; junction bases not matched to a gene: 11. The CDR3 has 18 amino acids. Here the CDR3 reads CASSTKGLAGGPDGELFF. The CDR3 coding sequence is TGTGCCAGCAGCACAAAAGGACTAGCGGGAGGGCCAGACGGGGAGCTGTTTTTT. Combining the CDR3 with reference TRBV7-8 and TRBJ2-2 gives the whole variable domain GAGVSQSPRYKVAKRGQDVALRCDPISGHVSLFWYQQALGQGPEFLTYFQNEAQLDKSGLPSDRFFAERPEGSVSTLKIQRTQQEDSAVYLCASSTKGLAGGPDGELFFGEGSRLTVL.

The sample holds a few counts of this clonotype. The V gene is TRBV5-6, the J gene TRBJ2-7, with 7 bases fitting TRBD2. The CDR3 is 14 amino acids. V dropped 2 bases and J dropped 2; count of bases not matched to a gene: 4. Germline lookup yields CDR1 SGHDT and CDR2 YYEEEE. In DNA, the CDR3 is TGTGCCAGCAGCTTTGGCGGGAGCACCTACGAGCAGTACTTC. Residues: CASSFGGSTYEQYF.

This clonotype was picked up many times. The rearrangement links TRBV5-1 to TRBJ2-2; 9 bases line up with TRBD1. CDR1 and CDR2 from the germline V gene are SGHRS and YFSETQ. The CDR3 has 15 residues. The junction had 7 bases not matched to a gene; V was cut back by 4 bases and J by 6 bases. The CDR3 DNA is TGCGCCAGCAGCGGAGGGACAGGGCTCTCCGGGGAGCTGTTTTTT. Its translation: CASSGGTGLSGELFF.

This clonotype has a handful of counts. The chain is built from TRBV11-2 and TRBJ1-1; no clear D. Germline V gene sequence: CDR1 SGHAT, CDR2 FQNNGV. The V end was cut by 6 bases, the J end by 5 bases, with 16 bases between. The CDR3 runs 14 residues. CDR3 sequence reads: CASSLHGEGTEAFF. The CDR3 coding sequence is TGTGCCAGCAGTCTGCACGGGGAAGGGACTGAAGCTTTCTTT. Using reference TRBV11-2 and TRBJ1-1 for the parts outside the CDR3, the full variable domain is EAGVAQSPRYKIIEKRQSVAFWCNPISGHATLYWYQQILGQGPKLLIQFQNNGVVDDSQLPKDRFSAERLKGVDSTLKIQPAKLEDSAVYLCASSLHGEGTEAFFGQGTRLTVV.

The rearrangement uses TRBV9 and TRBJ2-2; 10 positions agree with TRBD1. Germline CDR1 reads SGDLS; CDR2 reads YYNGEE. This CDR3 is 15 amino acids long. Trimming at V came to 2 bases and at J to 4 bases, leaving 2 bases not matched to a gene. The CDR3 coding sequence is TGTGCCAGCAGCGTGGGGACAGGGGCCACCGGGGAGCTGTTTTTT. Amino acid sequence: CASSVGTGATGELFF. Drawing the rest from reference TRBV9 and TRBJ2-2, the complete variable domain is DSGVTQTPKHLITATGQRVTLRCSPRSGDLSVYWYQQSLDQGLQFLIQYYNGEERAKGNILERFSAQQFPDLHSELNLSSLELGDSALYFCASSVGTGATGELFFGEGSRLTVL.

This clonotype was counted ten times or more. CDR3 region: CASSLGRGQVNEQFF. The CDR3, as DNA: TGTGCCAGCAGTTTGGGCAGGGGGCAGGTGAATGAGCAGTTCTTC. This sequence joins TRBV12-3 or TRBV12-4 and TRBJ2-1; 8 nucleotides match TRBD1. The CDR3 spans 15 residues. Trimming at V came to 3 bases and at J to 7 bases, leaving 8 bases not matched to a gene.

In this sample, this clonotype turned up a few times. The chain recombines TRBV5-6 with TRBJ2-1, with a possible D match to TRBD2 (5 bases). The CDR3 covers 14 residues. The V and J ends lost 0 bases and 12 bases respectively, with 16 bases between them. Germline V gives CDR1 SGHDT, CDR2 YYEEEE. The CDR3 DNA is TGTGCCAGCAGCTTGGTGGACGGTCTTGAGGGGCAGTTCTTC. Its translation: CASSLVDGLEGQFF.

This clonotype turned up a few times. This rearrangement joins TRBV12-3 or TRBV12-4 to TRBJ1-5, with 7 bases that match TRBD1. This CDR3 contains 15 residues. Germline trimming cut 6 bases from V and 7 bases from J; bases unmatched to any gene: 12. Here the CDR3 DNA reads TGTGCCAGCAGGCGGCCGGGACAGTCCGGACAGCCCCAGCATTTT. Its protein is CASRRPGQSGQPQHF.

This clonotype was counted ten times or more. The chain recombines TRBV28 with TRBJ2-7; 9 positions agree with TRBD2. The germline V gene encodes CDR1 MDHEN and CDR2 SYDVKM. CDR3 length: 15 amino acids. J lost 3 bases, V lost 2 bases, and 5 bases had no gene match. CDR3 sequence reads: CASSLGGRALYEQYF. The CDR3, as DNA: TGTGCCAGCAGTTTAGGCGGGAGGGCCCTCTACGAGCAGTACTTC.

The V call is TRBV30, the J call TRBJ2-2; 11 bases are a match to TRBD2. Germline lookup yields CDR1 GTSNPN and CDR2 SVGIG (reference sequence). Losses at the gene ends were 0 bases for V and 7 bases for J; bases not matched to a gene: 4. The CDR3 is 15 amino acids. CDR3 DNA sequence: TGTGCCTGGAGTGTACTAGCGGGAGTGGTCGGGGAGCTGTTTTTT. Translation: CAWSVLAGVVGELFF. Using reference TRBV30 and TRBJ2-2 for the parts outside the CDR3, the full variable domain is SQTIHQWPATLVQPVGSPLSLECTVEGTSNPNLYWYRQAAGRGLQLLFYSVGIGQISSEVPQNLSASRPQDRQFILSSKKLLLSDSGFYLCAWSVLAGVVGELFFGEGSRLTVL.

The rearrangement joins TRBV10-3 to TRBJ2-7; 7 positions match TRBD1. CDR1 and CDR2 from the germline V gene are ENHRY and SYGVKD. The J segment lost 2 bases and the V segment lost 5 bases, leaving 12 bases of the junction unmatched. There are 16 residues in the CDR3. CDR3 region: CAISSDRFPVPYEQYV. For the CDR3, the DNA is TGTGCCATCAGTTCGGACAGGTTCCCCGTGCCCTACGAGCAGTACGTC.

The chain recombines TRBV4-2 with TRBJ2-7; 9 bases match TRBD1. J was trimmed by 1 base and V by 6 bases; bases with no gene match: 7. The CDR3 consists of 15 residues. The germline V gene encodes CDR1 LGHNA and CDR2 YNFKEQ. The CDR3: CASRVGQGLSYEQYF. CDR3 in DNA: TGTGCCAGCAGGGTCGGACAGGGGCTATCCTACGAGCAGTACTTC.

The table lists this clonotype with a few counts. The chain joins TRBV27 to TRBJ1-5, with 8 bases that match TRBD1. Germline-derived CDR1 and CDR2 are MNHEY and SMNVEV (reference sequence). The CDR3 runs 16 residues. V lost 7 bases to trimming and J lost 3 bases; unmatched junction nucleotides: 11. CDR3 coding DNA: TGTGCCAGCAAAACTCTGACAGGGGCGGACAATCAGCCCCAGCATTTT. This encodes CASKTLTGADNQPQHF.

This clonotype occurred once. The chain carries TRBV6-5 and TRBJ2-1; TRBD2 is a possible D gene (5 bases). Germline lookup yields CDR1 MNHEY and CDR2 SVGAGI. The CDR3 consists of 15 residues. The V and J ends lost 0 bases and 6 bases respectively, with 12 bases between them. CDR3 sequence: CASSYSQPSPNEQFF. The CDR3 bases are TGTGCCAGCAGTTACTCCCAGCCTAGCCCCAATGAGCAGTTCTTC.

CDR3 protein: CASSLDLPGELFF. The CDR3 DNA is TGTGCCAGCAGCTTAGACCTACCCGGGGAGCTGTTTTTT. The genes are TRBV7-9 and TRBJ2-2; D uncertain. The CDR3 is 13 residues long. From germline, CDR1 is SEHNR and CDR2 FQNEAQ (reference sequence). Trimming cost V 1 base and J 6 bases, with 6 bases left between them.

J is TRBJ1-4 and V is TRBV5-6; 12 bases are a match to TRBD1. Germline V lookup: CDR1 SGHDT, CDR2 YYEEEE. This CDR3 is 18 amino acids long. With 6 bases clipped from V and 7 bases from J, the junction kept 16 bases outside the gene matches. The CDR3 coding sequence is TGTGCCAGCATCCATTCCGGGACAGGGGGCTGGACTGGTGAAAAACTGTTTTTT. As protein: CASIHSGTGGWTGEKLFF.

This clonotype was observed a handful of times. The chain has TRBV3-1 and TRBJ2-6; D remains ambiguous. CDR3 length equals 16 residues. Trimming took off 5 bases at V and 0 bases at J, with 11 bases between the two ends. The germline V gene has CDR1 LGHDT and CDR2 YNNKEL (reference sequence). The CDR3 bases are TGTGCCAGCAGCAAAGGCCGGTACTCTGGGGCCAACGTCCTGACTTTC. Amino acids: CASSKGRYSGANVLTF.

This clonotype showed up just a few times. The rearrangement joins TRBV11-2 to TRBJ1-1; maybe TRBD1 (6 bases). V shed 3 bases and J shed 3 bases, with 17 bases lying between them. The germline CDR1 and CDR2 sequences are SGHAT and FQNNGV. The CDR3 spans 16 residues. The CDR3 sequence: CASSLDPGGADTEAFF. The CDR3 nucleotides are TGTGCCAGCAGCTTGGACCCGGGGGGGGCGGACACTGAAGCTTTCTTT.

The sample holds many counts of this clonotype. The chain is built from TRBV6-1 and TRBJ2-2, with TRBD2 identical over 8 bases. This CDR3 has 15 residues. Germline values: CDR1 MNHNS, CDR2 SASEGT. V shed 4 bases and J 5 bases; nucleotides not matched to a gene: 6. This CDR3 reads CASSVGRAFTGELFF. CDR3 bases: TGTGCCAGCAGTGTCGGGAGGGCGTTTACCGGGGAGCTGTTTTTT.